This TCR beta chain emerged from a study of shared clonotypes between healthy human individuals (dated by TCRdb to the early 2020s). Regarding the complete study: The cohort comprised a couple of women and three men aged 18 to 49 years. Different laboratories and diverse techniques were used to prepare libraries and sequence TCR repertoires, to increase sequencing depth and limit assay-specific biases. For each donor, three plates each were used for CD4 naive and CD4 memory, two plates were used for CD8 naive, and one plate was used for CD8 memory. Leukapheresis yielded between about 0.85 and 10 billion PBMCs per donor. The study deeply sequenced blood TCR repertoires of several healthy adults to estimate repertoire size and the extent of clonotype sharing between individuals.

General conclusions and limits of the study: Sampling was restricted to blood, and TCR repertoires in tissue are likely to differ from TCR repertoires in blood. When several donors were compared, the shared fraction of clonotypes was about 5% for naive CD4, less than 4% for naive CD8, roughly 2.3% for memory CD4, and under 0.5% for memory CD8. Incomplete sequencing was indicated by rarefaction of sorted-subset datasets, despite the large sequencing depth. Compared with non-shared clonotypes, clonotypes shared by all four sorted-subset donors had higher generation probabilities. Estimated clonotype richness was generally larger for naive than for memory subsets. The genetic and exposure-history diversity represented was limited by the small number of donors. Pairwise subsampling indicated that sequencing depth was expected to affect the degree of clonotype sharing among donors.

TCR CDR3 regions were amplified from genomic DNA by multiplex PCR using the deep immunoSEQ assay. Extracted genomic DNA from each cell subset was distributed evenly across all wells of several immunoSEQ 96-well plates, and each plate was treated as a replicate. For sorted subsets, each replicate PCR was loaded with approximately 190 ng genomic DNA, equivalent to about 30,000 T cell genomes. Purified libraries were measured with a Qubit 3.0 fluorometer, size-checked on a Bioanalyzer 2100, and measured again with the KAPA Library Quantification kit. A separate single-read 150-cycle Illumina NextSeq 550 flow cell was used to sequence each immunoSEQ 96-well plate. The paper's processing steps were these. The immunoSEQ output contained only junctional sequences without quality scores, so filtering could not match that applied to full-length reads. Sequences were annotated with PyIR, a Python wrapper for IgBLAST v1.9, using IMGT germline references to assign V/J genes and CDR3. Reads with weak V/J assignments (E-value above 1e-6), missing CDR3, stop codons, out-of-frame junctions, or ambiguous translated residues were removed. V3J clonotypes were defined as sequences sharing the same inferred V gene, J gene, and CDR3 amino acid sequence. The percentage overlap between two repertoires was calculated by dividing the number of shared unique clonotypes by the size of the smaller repertoire. Richness of each repertoire was evaluated using RTK rarefaction, the Chao1 estimator, and Recon v2.1 estimates of unobserved clonotypes. Generation probabilities were computed with OLGA for all TCRbeta clonotypes obtained by the gDNA method from four donors. TCRdb limited this immuneACCESS table to in-frame rearrangements with V and J called. A share of clones is missing; checked studies link under half to unresolved V genes, and the rest is unexplained. D and trimming come from the DNA, and the V and J calls and clone size come from that table. Present in this sample are about 1.1 million clones, approximately 77% of which were seen just once. The ten biggest clones cover approximately 0.95% of the sample.

The CDR3 contains 16 residues, cysteine and phenylalanine counted. The only DNA kept is the CDR3, 48 bases in frame from the first base. Looking up the germline V gene yields CDR1 SGHDN and CDR2 FVKESK. Ends trimmed: V by 4 bases, J by 0 bases; bases unmatched to a gene: 8. Turning to this clone: The antigen this receptor binds is unknown. Within one base of it there is no much larger clone, and no base qualities were kept.

The donors were healthy, HIV-negative adults who had no recently reported acute infections or vaccinations. Only Caucasian adults living in Nashville, Tennessee, USA were represented among the donors. Magnetic negative selection was used to enrich CD4+ T cells, after which naive cells were positively selected on CD45RA and the negative fraction became the memory subset. After blood collection by leukapheresis, PBMCs were isolated using Ficoll-Histopaque density gradient centrifugation and then cryopreserved in the vapor phase of liquid nitrogen. Analytical flow cytometry was used to check the purity and quantity of each magnetically sorted T cell population. Genomic DNA was isolated from each sorted fraction and quantified by UV absorbance on a Nanodrop 2000c.

The sequence is built from TRBV14 and TRBJ1-2; TRBD1 lines up with 7 middle nucleotides. Sequencing was performed on memory CD4+ T cells from PBMCs. This specimen's cell subset or site label, interpreted: CD45RA-negative fraction. This sequence originates from a man aged 18 to 29 in good health. Some clones in this sample may be carry-over from other donors' samples. At the DNA level, the sequence is TGTGCCAGCAGCCTTTTGCGGCAGGGGGCTAACTATGGCTACACCTTC. Its protein is CASSLLRQGANYGYTF.